These 9 T cell receptor beta chains were all obtained from the same sample, sequenced in a study of cytomegalovirus exposure and HLA in healthy donors. This table comes from immunoSEQ multiplex PCR, and its TCRdb copy is limited to in-frame clones, with some not included. The sample lists approximately 150,000 clones, roughly 80% occurring once. Sequencing was done on a sample of PBMCs. The receptor set was obtained from a man younger than 45 in good health and CMV-seropositive.

The chain couples TRBV9 to TRBJ1-2, with 8 bases fitting TRBD1. The germline V gene has CDR1 SGDLS and CDR2 YYNGEE. CDR3 length equals 15 residues. The J segment lost 4 bases and the V segment lost 2 bases, leaving 7 bases of the junction unmatched. The CDR3 DNA is TGTGCCAGCAGCGTCGGACAGGGCGTGGGCTATGGCTACACCTTC. The encoded protein is CASSVGQGVGYGYTF. The whole variable domain, remainder taken from reference TRBV9 and TRBJ1-2, is DSGVTQTPKHLITATGQRVTLRCSPRSGDLSVYWYQQSLDQGLQFLIQYYNGEERAKGNILERFSAQQFPDLHSELNLSSLELGDSALYFCASSVGQGVGYGYTFGSGTRLTVV.

The chain recombines TRBV6-1 with TRBJ2-3, with D maybe TRBD2 (5 bases). CDR1 MNHNS and CDR2 SASEGT come from the germline V gene. CDR3 length: 14 amino acids. V dropped 2 bases and J dropped 1 base, with 7 bases sitting between them. The CDR3 nucleotides read TGTGCCAGCAGTGAATTGCGGGGCACAGATACGCAGTATTTT. Residues: CASSELRGTDTQYF.

The chain links TRBV27 to TRBJ2-1; TRBD2 matches at 11 bases. V lost 4 bases to trimming and J lost 7 bases; unmatched junction nucleotides: 9. This CDR3 region has 16 residues. Per the germline V gene, CDR1 is MNHEY and CDR2 is SMNVEV (reference sequence). The CDR3 nucleotides are TGTGCCAGCAGTTCCATAGCGGGGGGGCCTAAGAATGAGCAGTTCTTC. Protein product: CASSSIAGGPKNEQFF.

J is TRBJ1-1 and V is TRBV6-5, with TRBD1 matching over 8 bases. The CDR3 spans 13 residues. Germline values: CDR1 MNHEY, CDR2 SVGAGI. Germline trimming cut 1 base from V and 10 bases from J; bases unmatched to any gene: 5. This CDR3 is CASSYLDRGRAFF. The CDR3 DNA reads TGTGCCAGCAGTTACTTAGACAGGGGAAGAGCTTTCTTT.

The J gene is TRBJ2-3, the V gene TRBV4-1, with D hard to call. There are 16 residues in the CDR3. Trimming left V 0 bases short and J 2 bases short, with 12 bases between. Per germline, CDR1 MGHRA and CDR2 YSYEKL. CDR3 in amino acids: CASSQEGLGSTDTQYF. CDR3 in DNA: TGCGCCAGCAGCCAAGAGGGTCTCGGGTCCACAGATACGCAGTATTTT.

This clone was seen only once. The chain couples TRBV7-2 to TRBJ2-3; tentatively, D is TRBD2 (6 bases). Germline-derived CDR1 and CDR2 are SGHTA and FQGNSA. This CDR3 has 15 residues. V lost 5 bases and J lost 7, with 19 bases in between. This CDR3 is CASSTKRASEHTQYF. The CDR3 region has the DNA TGTGCCAGCAGCACCAAGAGGGCTAGCGAGCATACGCAGTATTTT.

This chain connects TRBV2 to TRBJ1-1; 8 nucleotides agree with TRBD1. J lost 1 base, V lost 4 bases, and 2 bases had no gene match. Germline V CDR1 and CDR2: SNHLY, FYNNEI. The CDR3 totals 14 residues. The CDR3 is CASSVTGGNTEAFF. CDR3 DNA: TGTGCCAGCAGTGTAACAGGGGGGAACACTGAAGCTTTCTTT.

The rearrangement links TRBV7-3 to TRBJ2-2, with D perhaps matching TRBD1 (5 bases). Germline values: CDR1 SGHTA, CDR2 FQGTGA. The CDR3 sequence is 15 residues long. Deletions cut 3 bases from V and 1 base from J, with 9 bases between. CDR3 coding DNA: TGTGCCAGCAGCTTGGGGCAGATGAACACCGGGGAGCTGTTTTTT. It encodes CASSLGQMNTGELFF.

This rearrangement joins TRBV7-3 to TRBJ2-5; 12 positions match TRBD1. CDR1 is SGHTA and CDR2 is FQGTGA in the germline V gene. This CDR3 contains 17 residues. V shed 2 bases, J shed 4 bases, and the junction held 8 bases outside the gene matches. The CDR3 sequence: CASSLYLGDRGLETQYF. Written as DNA, the CDR3 is TGTGCCAGCAGCTTATATCTGGGGGACAGGGGGCTAGAGACCCAGTACTTC.